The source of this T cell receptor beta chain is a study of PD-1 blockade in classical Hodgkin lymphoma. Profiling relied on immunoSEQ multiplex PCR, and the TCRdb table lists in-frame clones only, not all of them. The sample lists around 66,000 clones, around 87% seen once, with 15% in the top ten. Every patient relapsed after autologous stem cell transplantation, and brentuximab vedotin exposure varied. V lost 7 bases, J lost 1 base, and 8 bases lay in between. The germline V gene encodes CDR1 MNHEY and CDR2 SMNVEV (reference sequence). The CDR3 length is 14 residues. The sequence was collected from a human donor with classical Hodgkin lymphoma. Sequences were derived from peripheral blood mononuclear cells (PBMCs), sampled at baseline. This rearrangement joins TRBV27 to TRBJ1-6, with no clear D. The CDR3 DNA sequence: TGTGCCAGCAAGAGGGCTTCCTATAATTCACCCCTCCACTTT. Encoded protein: CASKRASYNSPLHF.